Described below is a single T cell receptor beta chain sequence and its context. Its antigen is not identified. This sample was taken from a study of cytomegalovirus exposure and HLA in healthy donors. Study-wide context: Membership in the Caucasian-associated ancestry cluster was found for 81% of 300 to 500 genotyped donors. Study-wide results and limits: In a later analysis, compared with equally common non-associated chains, HLA-associated beta chains were more expanded. Reports credit the classifier with highly specific, highly sensitive diagnosis of cytomegalovirus status. The study recorded 160 or so TCR beta chains that were cytomegalovirus-associated.

Primers for the PCR totalled 60 Vbeta and 13 Jbeta. Produced via immunoSEQ multiplex PCR; TCRdb's table is partial and in-frame only. In the table there are around 190,000 clones, 70% to 75% of which are singletons. The sample comprised PBMCs. The receptor's source is a man aged 30-40 years in good health and CMV-seropositive.

The CDR3, as DNA: TGTGCCAGCAGTGCCCAGGGGGCTTGGCACTATGGCTACACCTTC. Its protein product is CASSAQGAWHYGYTF. This chain connects TRBV6-1 to TRBJ1-2; TRBD1 matches 8 bases. This CDR3 contains 15 residues. V was clipped by 4 bases and J by 3 bases; unmatched bases: 7. The germline V gene encodes CDR1 MNHNS and CDR2 SASEGT.